Included here is one T cell receptor beta chain sequence, with context. Produced via immunoSEQ multiplex PCR; TCRdb's table is partial and in-frame only. Among some 220,000 clones listed, around 90% were seen once. V was shortened by 3 bases and J by 8 bases, with 16 bases between the two germline ends. The CDR3 is 14 residues long. Germline lookup yields CDR1 ENHRY and CDR2 SYGVKD. This record comes from a study of blood T cell repertoires in COVID-19. Study-wide background: COVID-19 samples, acute and convalescent, were from the United States, Italy and Spain.

This receptor was obtained from a young woman who had recovered from COVID-19. Sequencing used peripheral blood. This chain uses TRBV10-3 with TRBJ1-2; D is perhaps TRBD1 (6 bases). The CDR3 sequence: CAISDQGGDRGYTF. The CDR3 region has the DNA TGTGCCATCAGTGACCAAGGGGGAGACAGGGGCTACACCTTC.